The rows below give T cell receptor beta chains drawn from one sample of a study of shared clonotypes between healthy human individuals. Some clones are missing from TCRdb's copy, which holds only in-frame ones; the method was immunoSEQ multiplex PCR. The sample yields 1,500,000 or so clones, 96% seen once. The sample consisted of naive CD4+ T cells sorted from blood. The receptors originated from a man aged 25-40 years in good health. Both conserved end residues are part of each CDR3. Each record gives: D gene, V gene, clone size, J gene, CDR3 DNA, CDR3 protein. The D gene is left open where the match is weak. A clone size is listed for some rows: how often the clone was seen (once, few, many), or a class if it is expanded.

d_gene: .
v_gene: TRBV28
abundance: .
j_gene: TRBJ2-7
CDR3nt: TGTGCCAGCACCCAACGGGGCCTCTCCTACGAGCAGTACTTC
CDR3aa: CASTQRGLSYEQYF

d_gene: TRBD2
v_gene: TRBV9
abundance: .
j_gene: TRBJ2-1
CDR3nt: TGTGCCAGCACCCCGGGACTAGCGGATTACAATGAGCAGTTCTTC
CDR3aa: CASTPGLADYNEQFF

d_gene: .
v_gene: TRBV10-3
abundance: .
j_gene: TRBJ2-3
CDR3nt: TGTGCCATCAGTGTTGGGACTTCAGATACGCAGTATTTT
CDR3aa: CAISVGTSDTQYF

d_gene: .
v_gene: TRBV30
abundance: .
j_gene: TRBJ1-1
CDR3nt: TGTGCCTGGAGAGTGGGGGCAACTGAAGCTTTCTTT
CDR3aa: CAWRVGATEAFF

d_gene: .
v_gene: TRBV11-2
abundance: .
j_gene: TRBJ1-1
CDR3nt: TGTGCCAGCAGCCAGGTATCGGAAAGTAAAGCTTTCTTT
CDR3aa: CASSQVSESKAFF

d_gene: TRBD1
v_gene: TRBV5-1
abundance: .
j_gene: TRBJ2-7
CDR3nt: TGCGCCAGCAGCTCTCGGGACAGGGGCCACGAGCAGTACTTC
CDR3aa: CASSSRDRGHEQYF

d_gene: .
v_gene: TRBV10-3
abundance: .
j_gene: TRBJ1-5
CDR3nt: TGTGCCATCAGTGAGTCCGGGGCTGGGTATCAGCCCCAGCATTTT
CDR3aa: CAISESGAGYQPQHF

d_gene: TRBD1
v_gene: TRBV28
abundance: .
j_gene: TRBJ1-5
CDR3nt: TGTGCCAGCACCCTGCGGCAGGGGGCTCAGCCCCAGCATTTT
CDR3aa: CASTLRQGAQPQHF

d_gene: TRBD1
v_gene: TRBV5-1
abundance: .
j_gene: TRBJ1-1
CDR3nt: TGCGCCAGCAGCCCCGGGACAGGGATAGGGCTTAGCACTGAAGCTTTCTTT
CDR3aa: CASSPGTGIGLSTEAFF

d_gene: .
v_gene: TRBV15
abundance: .
j_gene: TRBJ1-5
CDR3nt: TGTGCCACCAGCAGAGCTGTGGGGGGCAATCAGCCCCAGCATTTT
CDR3aa: CATSRAVGGNQPQHF

d_gene: .
v_gene: TRBV4-3
abundance: .
j_gene: TRBJ2-3
CDR3nt: TGCGCCAGCAGCCAAGAGGGACGGAGCACAGATACGCAGTATTTT
CDR3aa: CASSQEGRSTDTQYF

d_gene: TRBD2
v_gene: TRBV29-1
abundance: once
j_gene: TRBJ2-2
CDR3nt: TGCAGCGTTCGAAGCGGGGGAAACACCGGGGAGCTGTTTTTT
CDR3aa: CSVRSGGNTGELFF

d_gene: .
v_gene: TRBV10-2
abundance: .
j_gene: TRBJ2-7
CDR3nt: TGCGCCAGCAGTGGCCCATGGGGCGAGCAGTACTTC
CDR3aa: CASSGPWGEQYF

d_gene: .
v_gene: TRBV4-1
abundance: .
j_gene: TRBJ2-1
CDR3nt: TGCGCCAGCAGCCAAGGAGGGGACTCCTACAATGAGCAGTTCTTC
CDR3aa: CASSQGGDSYNEQFF

d_gene: .
v_gene: TRBV30
abundance: .
j_gene: TRBJ2-1
CDR3nt: TGTGCCTGGAGCGAAAACACCTACAATGAGCAGTTCTTC
CDR3aa: CAWSENTYNEQFF

d_gene: .
v_gene: TRBV19
abundance: .
j_gene: TRBJ2-1
CDR3nt: TGTGCCAGTAGTACTCTCACCGGGCGGGGCGGGGAGCAGTTCTTC
CDR3aa: CASSTLTGRGGEQFF

d_gene: TRBD2
v_gene: TRBV6-1
abundance: .
j_gene: TRBJ2-1
CDR3nt: TGTGCCAGCAGTGGACTAGCGGGAGGGTCGGTCTTC
CDR3aa: CASSGLAGGSVF

d_gene: .
v_gene: TRBV5-1
abundance: .
j_gene: TRBJ2-7
CDR3nt: TGCGCCAGCAGCTCTTCGGACAGCGTAAGGTACTTC
CDR3aa: CASSSSDSVRYF

d_gene: .
v_gene: TRBV5-1
abundance: .
j_gene: TRBJ2-5
CDR3nt: TGCGCCAGCAATCCTTCTGGAGTCGGGGAGACCCAGTACTTC
CDR3aa: CASNPSGVGETQYF

d_gene: .
v_gene: TRBV6-6
abundance: .
j_gene: TRBJ1-5
CDR3nt: TGTGCCAGCAGCCTCCTTGGGGTGTCGAGCAATCAGCCCCAGCATTTT
CDR3aa: CASSLLGVSSNQPQHF

d_gene: .
v_gene: TRBV5-4
abundance: .
j_gene: TRBJ1-1
CDR3nt: TGTGCCAGCAGCAACCCACAGAAGGGGAACACTGAAGCTTTCTTT
CDR3aa: CASSNPQKGNTEAFF

d_gene: TRBD1
v_gene: TRBV9
abundance: .
j_gene: TRBJ2-3
CDR3nt: TGTGCCAGCAGCGTCCGGGGGAGGACAGGGGAAGATACGCAGTATTTT
CDR3aa: CASSVRGRTGEDTQYF

d_gene: TRBD1
v_gene: TRBV27
abundance: once
j_gene: TRBJ1-5
CDR3nt: TGTGCCAGCAGTCCCCAGGGGGTGTGGAATCAGCCCCAGCATTTT
CDR3aa: CASSPQGVWNQPQHF

d_gene: TRBD1
v_gene: TRBV18
abundance: .
j_gene: TRBJ1-1
CDR3nt: TGTGCCAGCTCGCCGACAGGGCCAATGAACACTGAAGCTTTCTTT
CDR3aa: CASSPTGPMNTEAFF

d_gene: .
v_gene: TRBV7-2
abundance: few
j_gene: TRBJ1-1
CDR3nt: TGTGCCAGCAGCTCGTCCCGAGGCACTGAAGCTTTCTTT
CDR3aa: CASSSSRGTEAFF

d_gene: .
v_gene: TRBV5-1
abundance: .
j_gene: TRBJ1-3
CDR3nt: TGCGCCAGCAGCTTAAAGTCGAACTCTGGAAACACCATATATTTT
CDR3aa: CASSLKSNSGNTIYF

d_gene: .
v_gene: TRBV5-1
abundance: .
j_gene: TRBJ2-3
CDR3nt: TGCGCCAGCAGCTTGGTACAGTTCACAGATACGCAGTATTTT
CDR3aa: CASSLVQFTDTQYF

d_gene: .
v_gene: TRBV5-4
abundance: .
j_gene: TRBJ2-7
CDR3nt: TGTGCCAGCAGCCCCGGGACGGCAAGCTACGAGCAGTACTTC
CDR3aa: CASSPGTASYEQYF

d_gene: TRBD1
v_gene: TRBV5-1
abundance: .
j_gene: TRBJ2-1
CDR3nt: TGCGCCAGCAGCTCAACAGGGGTGGGTGAGCAGTTCTTC
CDR3aa: CASSSTGVGEQFF

d_gene: .
v_gene: TRBV6-1
abundance: once
j_gene: TRBJ2-2
CDR3nt: TGTGCCAGCAGTGATTCGGGCCTCGTGGGGAACACCGGGGAGCTGTTTTTT
CDR3aa: CASSDSGLVGNTGELFF

d_gene: .
v_gene: TRBV7-2
abundance: few
j_gene: TRBJ2-3
CDR3nt: TGTGCCAGCAGCTTGGACTCTAGCACAGATACGCAGTATTTT
CDR3aa: CASSLDSSTDTQYF

d_gene: .
v_gene: TRBV18
abundance: .
j_gene: TRBJ2-1
CDR3nt: TGTGCCAGCTCAATTAACACTGATTCTGTGTCTGAGCAGTTCTTC
CDR3aa: CASSINTDSVSEQFF

d_gene: .
v_gene: TRBV14
abundance: .
j_gene: TRBJ1-1
CDR3nt: TGTGCCAGCAGCCACGAGGGGCTAGGGAACACTGAAGCTTTCTTT
CDR3aa: CASSHEGLGNTEAFF

d_gene: TRBD2
v_gene: TRBV9
abundance: once
j_gene: TRBJ2-5
CDR3nt: TGTGCCAGCAGCCCGGCTAGCGGGAGGGAAGAGACCCAGTACTTC
CDR3aa: CASSPASGREETQYF

d_gene: .
v_gene: TRBV15
abundance: .
j_gene: TRBJ1-4
CDR3nt: TGTGCCACCAGCAGAGATCGGGACCTTAATGAAAAACTGTTTTTT
CDR3aa: CATSRDRDLNEKLFF

d_gene: TRBD1
v_gene: TRBV2
abundance: .
j_gene: TRBJ2-3
CDR3nt: TGTGCCAGCAGCCGCGACAGGGGAGGCGCCGATACGCAGTATTTT
CDR3aa: CASSRDRGGADTQYF

d_gene: .
v_gene: TRBV5-1
abundance: .
j_gene: TRBJ2-3
CDR3nt: TGCGCCAGCAGCCCGACCCAGGGGGGAGATACGCAGTATTTT
CDR3aa: CASSPTQGGDTQYF

d_gene: .
v_gene: TRBV4-3
abundance: .
j_gene: TRBJ1-3
CDR3nt: TGCGCCAGCAGCCAAGAAAGCAGGGGATCTGGAAACACCATATATTTT
CDR3aa: CASSQESRGSGNTIYF

d_gene: .
v_gene: TRBV6-5
abundance: once
j_gene: TRBJ1-2
CDR3nt: TGTGCCAGCAGTTGGAGTCTCGGGGGGGGCTATGGCTACACCTTC
CDR3aa: CASSWSLGGGYGYTF

d_gene: .
v_gene: TRBV5-6
abundance: .
j_gene: TRBJ1-1
CDR3nt: TGTGCCAGCAGCTCCTATACAGGGAAGGACACTGAAGCTTTCTTT
CDR3aa: CASSSYTGKDTEAFF

d_gene: .
v_gene: TRBV4-1
abundance: .
j_gene: TRBJ2-7
CDR3nt: TGCGCCAGCAGCCACCCGGGGTTCTCCTACGAGCAGTACTTC
CDR3aa: CASSHPGFSYEQYF

d_gene: .
v_gene: TRBV28
abundance: .
j_gene: TRBJ2-7
CDR3nt: TGTGCCAGCAGCTTGTTCCCAGGGAGGTCCTACGAGCAGTACTTC
CDR3aa: CASSLFPGRSYEQYF

d_gene: TRBD2
v_gene: TRBV10-3
abundance: .
j_gene: TRBJ2-5
CDR3nt: TGTGCCATCAGTAAACTAGCGGACCAAGAGACCCAGTACTTC
CDR3aa: CAISKLADQETQYF

d_gene: .
v_gene: TRBV9
abundance: .
j_gene: TRBJ2-5
CDR3nt: TGTGCCAGCAGCCCCCGCCTGTTTGAGCAAGAGACCCAGTACTTC
CDR3aa: CASSPRLFEQETQYF

d_gene: .
v_gene: TRBV28
abundance: .
j_gene: TRBJ1-1
CDR3nt: TGTGCCAGCAGTGCCCCAGGAGAAAAGATTGAAGCTTTCTTT
CDR3aa: CASSAPGEKIEAFF

d_gene: TRBD1
v_gene: TRBV6-1
abundance: .
j_gene: TRBJ2-3
CDR3nt: TGTGCCAGCAGTGAAAGGGACAGAAATATGTTTACAGATACGCAGTATTTT
CDR3aa: CASSERDRNMFTDTQYF

d_gene: .
v_gene: TRBV6-1
abundance: .
j_gene: TRBJ1-4
CDR3nt: TGTGCCAGCAGTGGGAGGGGGGACGAAAAACTGTTTTTT
CDR3aa: CASSGRGDEKLFF

d_gene: .
v_gene: TRBV11-3
abundance: .
j_gene: TRBJ2-3
CDR3nt: TGTGCCAGCAGCTTAGGACGCACAGATACGCAGTATTTT
CDR3aa: CASSLGRTDTQYF

d_gene: .
v_gene: TRBV30
abundance: .
j_gene: TRBJ2-3
CDR3nt: TGTGCCTGGAGCAGCACAGATACGCAGTATTTT
CDR3aa: CAWSSTDTQYF

d_gene: TRBD2
v_gene: TRBV29-1
abundance: .
j_gene: TRBJ2-1
CDR3nt: TGCAGCGCCACTAGCGGGGTCGCCTACAATGAGCAGTTCTTC
CDR3aa: CSATSGVAYNEQFF

d_gene: TRBD2
v_gene: TRBV10-1
abundance: .
j_gene: TRBJ2-1
CDR3nt: TGCGCCAGCAGTGACGGACTAGCGGGAGAGCAGTTCTTC
CDR3aa: CASSDGLAGEQFF

d_gene: .
v_gene: TRBV5-1
abundance: .
j_gene: TRBJ2-3
CDR3nt: TGCGCCAGCAGCTTGAGGGGACCACCCACAGATACGCAGTATTTT
CDR3aa: CASSLRGPPTDTQYF

d_gene: TRBD2
v_gene: TRBV4-2
abundance: .
j_gene: TRBJ2-2
CDR3nt: TGTGCCAGCAGCCGTACACCGCCGCCGGGAGGGCAAACCGGGGAGCTGTTTTTT
CDR3aa: CASSRTPPPGGQTGELFF

d_gene: .
v_gene: TRBV6-1
abundance: .
j_gene: TRBJ2-3
CDR3nt: TGTGCCAGCAGTGAACTAGCTCCTAGCACAGATACGCAGTATTTT
CDR3aa: CASSELAPSTDTQYF

d_gene: .
v_gene: TRBV7-9
abundance: .
j_gene: TRBJ2-1
CDR3nt: TGTGCCAGCAGCCAAGCGGGCCCCCGAGCCTTTAACAATGAGCAGTTCTTC
CDR3aa: CASSQAGPRAFNNEQFF

d_gene: .
v_gene: TRBV11-3
abundance: .
j_gene: TRBJ1-2
CDR3nt: TGTGCCAGCAGCTCGGGTCCTAACTATGGCTACACCTTC
CDR3aa: CASSSGPNYGYTF

d_gene: .
v_gene: TRBV28
abundance: .
j_gene: TRBJ2-1
CDR3nt: TGTGCCAGCAGCCTCCTGTCGGGGGAGTCCTACAATGAGCAGTTCTTC
CDR3aa: CASSLLSGESYNEQFF

d_gene: .
v_gene: TRBV18
abundance: .
j_gene: TRBJ2-7
CDR3nt: TGTGCCAGCTCTGAGGGGATCACCTACGAGCAGTACTTC
CDR3aa: CASSEGITYEQYF

d_gene: .
v_gene: TRBV19
abundance: .
j_gene: TRBJ1-5
CDR3nt: TGTGCCAGTAGTATACCAGGGGTCGGTCAGCCCCAGCATTTT
CDR3aa: CASSIPGVGQPQHF

d_gene: .
v_gene: TRBV11-2
abundance: .
j_gene: TRBJ1-4
CDR3nt: TGTGCCAGCAGCTCAACAGGGAGCAGTAATGAAAAACTGTTTTTT
CDR3aa: CASSSTGSSNEKLFF